The 28 T cell receptor beta chains below come from one sample, sequenced in a study of shared clonotypes between healthy human individuals. The protocol was immunoSEQ multiplex PCR, while the TCRdb copy is restricted to in-frame clones and leaves out a portion. The sample has a few hundred thousand clones, about 74% seen once. Sequenced material: memory CD4+ T cells sorted from blood. As for subset: CD45RA-negative fraction. Receptors originate from a man aged 30 to 39 in good health.

The genes are TRBV11-2 and TRBJ1-1, with D perhaps matching TRBD1 (5 bases). This CDR3 is built from 14 residues. The germline V and J ends were trimmed by 5 bases and 4 bases, with 14 bases remaining between them. The V gene's germline CDR1 is SGHAT and CDR2 FQNNGV. The DNA for the CDR3 is TGTGCCAGCAGCCTAGCTGGGGGTTTCACTGAAGCTTTCTTT. Amino acids: CASSLAGGFTEAFF.

The chain joins TRBV5-4 to TRBJ2-1, with 10 bases that match TRBD1. V dropped 3 bases and J dropped 0; count of bases not matched to a gene: 3. From germline, CDR1 is SGHNT and CDR2 YYREEE (reference sequence). The CDR3 length is 16 residues. For the CDR3, the DNA is TGTGCCAGCAGCTACGGGACAGGGGCCTCCTACAATGAGCAGTTCTTC. Translating gives CASSYGTGASYNEQFF.

The chain is built from TRBV9 and TRBJ2-5, with 13 bases identical to TRBD2. This CDR3 is built from 15 residues. Germline CDR1 reads SGDLS; CDR2 reads YYNGEE. V lost 3 bases, J lost 4 bases, and 3 bases stayed unmatched. Here the CDR3 DNA reads TGTGCCAGCAGCGCGACTAGCGGGAGGTCAGAGACCCAGTACTTC. It codes for CASSATSGRSETQYF.

This sequence joins TRBV5-1 and TRBJ2-3, with D uncertain. Trimming took 6 bases from V and 1 from J, leaving 9 bases between them. This CDR3 region has 13 residues. Germline V CDR1 and CDR2: SGHRS, YFSETQ. For the CDR3, the DNA is TGCGCCAGCACCCCCTGGGGCACAGATACGCAGTATTTT. It encodes CASTPWGTDTQYF.

This clone was detected once. The chain couples TRBV9 to TRBJ2-1, with D unclear. V was shortened by 0 bases and J by 8 bases, with 12 bases between the two germline ends. Germline-derived CDR1 and CDR2 are SGDLS and YYNGEE. The CDR3 sequence is 14 residues long. CDR3 amino acids: CASSVEPAWHEQFF. The CDR3 nucleotides are TGTGCCAGCAGCGTAGAGCCGGCGTGGCATGAGCAGTTCTTC. The entire variable domain, with the rest obtained from reference TRBV9 and TRBJ2-1, is as follows: DSGVTQTPKHLITATGQRVTLRCSPRSGDLSVYWYQQSLDQGLQFLIQYYNGEERAKGNILERFSAQQFPDLHSELNLSSLELGDSALYFCASSVEPAWHEQFFGPGTRLTVL.

The chain couples TRBV19 to TRBJ1-2; D is ambiguous. Germline CDR1 and CDR2: LNHDA and SQIVND (reference sequence). The CDR3 loop spans 13 amino acids. The V gene lost 7 bases and the J gene lost 3 bases, with 12 bases spanning the gap. The CDR3, as DNA: TGTGCCAGTACCCCTCGTGCCTACTATGGCTACACCTTC. Amino acid sequence: CASTPRAYYGYTF.

The CDR3 nucleotides read TGTGCCAGCAGGGACTGGGGGGATACGCAGTATTTT. This codes for CASRDWGDTQYF. This chain connects TRBV2 to TRBJ2-3; D is tentatively TRBD1 or TRBD2 (5 bases each). The V end was cut by 6 bases, the J end by 6 bases, with 10 bases between. The CDR3 has 12 amino acids. Germline values: CDR1 SNHLY, CDR2 FYNNEI. The complete variable domain, with remaining parts taken from reference TRBV2 and TRBJ2-3, reads EPEVTQTPSHQVTQMGQEVILRCVPISNHLYFYWYRQILGQKVEFLVSFYNNEISEKSEIFDDQFSVERPDGSNFTLKIRSTKLEDSAMYFCASRDWGDTQYFGPGTRLTVL.

This chain connects TRBV10-3 to TRBJ2-2; tentatively, D is TRBD1 (5 bases). Trimming shortened V by 4 bases and J by 4 bases, and 13 bases separated the two germline ends. This CDR3 region has 15 residues. CDR1 ENHRY and CDR2 SYGVKD come from the germline V gene. CDR3 sequence (DNA): TGTGCCATCAGTGCAGGGATTGGTGGCACCGGGGAGCTGTTTTTT. Protein sequence: CAISAGIGGTGELFF.

The chain recombines TRBV6-5 with TRBJ2-2, with 7 bases that match TRBD2. The CDR3 has 15 amino acids. Germline values: CDR1 MNHEY, CDR2 SVGAGI. Trimming cost V 2 bases and J 6 bases; bases outside gene matches: 6. The CDR3 region is CASSYGGSGAGELFF. CDR3 in DNA: TGTGCCAGCAGTTACGGCGGGAGTGGGGCCGGGGAGCTGTTTTTT.

This clone has just one count. CDR3 in DNA: TGTGCCAGAAGCCCGAAACTAGCGGCCTACAATGAGCAGTTCTTC. Protein: CARSPKLAAYNEQFF. V gene TRBV5-3 combines with J gene TRBJ2-1; 8 nucleotides align to TRBD2. TRBV5-3 is flagged as an ORF with uncertain function. The CDR3 sequence is 15 residues long. V lost 4 bases, J lost 2 bases, and 5 bases stayed unmatched.

This sequence joins TRBV6-6 and TRBJ2-1; D remains unclear. The CDR3 extends over 15 amino acids. Per the germline V gene, CDR1 is MNHNY and CDR2 is SVGAGI (reference sequence). Trimming cost V 2 bases and J 3 bases, with 11 bases left between them. CDR3 residues: CASSYVGMIYNEQFF. CDR3 DNA sequence: TGTGCCAGCAGTTACGTGGGGATGATCTACAATGAGCAGTTCTTC.

A note on this clone: The same CDR3 is also encoded by other DNA sequences in this sample. This chain uses TRBV7-6 with TRBJ2-7; 9 bases map to TRBD2. Trimming removed 1 base from V and 7 bases from J; junction bases left unmatched: 17. Germline V gene sequence: CDR1 SGHVS, CDR2 FNYEAQ. The CDR3 extends over 18 amino acids. CDR3 residues: CASSLVRSSGALLGEQYF. CDR3 DNA sequence: TGTGCCAGCAGCTTAGTTAGGTCTAGCGGGGCTCTACTGGGTGAGCAGTACTTC.

The chain couples TRBV7-9 to TRBJ2-1; weak D call: TRBD2 (6 bases). Trimming left V 6 bases short and J 8 bases short, with 23 bases between. The germline V gene encodes CDR1 SEHNR and CDR2 FQNEAQ (reference sequence). CDR3 length: 16 amino acids. Written as DNA, the CDR3 is TGTGCCAGCAGTCCAGGACGGCTGCCCGGGGGAGATGAGCAGTTCTTC. Its translation is CASSPGRLPGGDEQFF.

The chain is built from TRBV6-5 and TRBJ1-5, with D hard to call. Deletions cut 8 bases from V and 2 bases from J, with 13 bases between. The CDR3 is 14 amino acids. Germline V lookup: CDR1 MNHEY, CDR2 SVGAGI. As DNA, the CDR3 is TGTGCCAGCGGGAGGACTGACGGCAATCAGCCCCAGCATTTT. It translates to CASGRTDGNQPQHF.

The rearrangement joins TRBV2 to TRBJ1-2; D is unresolved. Per the germline V gene, CDR1 is SNHLY and CDR2 is FYNNEI. The CDR3 is 14 amino acids. V was clipped by 1 base and J by 2 bases, with 8 bases between them. The CDR3 coding sequence is TGTGCCAGCAGTGAAGAGGAGACGAACTATGGCTACACCTTC. It is translated as CASSEEETNYGYTF.

With respect to this clone: A much larger clone differs by one base, so this may be a read error. Other DNA sequences in this sample translate to the same CDR3. The gene calls are TRBV28 and TRBJ2-3; the D gene is possibly TRBD2 (6 bases). Germline CDR1 MDHEN, CDR2 SYDVKM. V was shortened by 6 bases and J by 6 bases, with 25 bases between the two germline ends. The CDR3 runs to 17 residues. CDR3 sequence reads: CASSEEEGMVMADTQYF. The DNA for the CDR3 is TGTGCCAGCAGCGAAGAGGAGGGAATGGTGATGGCGGATACGCAGTATTTT.

The chain combines TRBV7-9 with TRBJ2-5; 9 bases fit TRBD1. The CDR3 extends over 14 amino acids. Germline trimming cut 5 bases from V and 7 bases from J; bases unmatched to any gene: 8. CDR1 SEHNR and CDR2 FQNEAQ come from the germline V gene (reference sequence). CDR3: CASSQGTGRGTQYF. CDR3 bases: TGTGCCAGCAGCCAAGGGACAGGGAGGGGGACCCAGTACTTC.

V is TRBV27 and J is TRBJ2-3; D might be TRBD2 (5 bases). Germline CDR1 and CDR2: MNHEY and SMNVEV (reference sequence). CDR3 length equals 16 residues. The germline V and J ends were trimmed by 3 bases and 0 bases, with 13 bases remaining between them. The CDR3 DNA reads as TGTGCCAGCAGTTTCATGGGAGCGGAAAGCACAGATACGCAGTATTTT. The encoded protein is CASSFMGAESTDTQYF.

This clone has a handful of counts. The V and J genes are TRBV11-2 and TRBJ2-3, with 7 bases that match TRBD2. V was pared by 6 bases and J by 3 bases, with 9 bases of the junction left unmatched. There are 15 residues in the CDR3. CDR1 and CDR2 (germline): SGHAT, FQNNGV. Here the CDR3 reads CASSYLGGSTDTQYF. The CDR3 DNA is TGTGCCAGCAGTTACTTGGGAGGGAGTACAGATACGCAGTATTTT.

In this sample, this clone turned up once. This chain links TRBV25-1 with TRBJ2-1; TRBD1 matches at 8 bases. This CDR3 region has 15 residues. With 6 bases clipped from V and 5 bases from J, the junction kept 9 bases outside the gene matches. CDR1 is MGHDK, CDR2 SYGVNS, per germline. The CDR3 bases are TGTGCCAGCAGCCTCAGGGGGCTACTCGACAATGAGCAGTTCTTC. Translated, it gives CASSLRGLLDNEQFF.

This sequence joins TRBV6-5 and TRBJ1-5; maybe TRBD1 (6 bases). The CDR3 contains 13 residues. V lost 5 bases and J 4 bases, leaving 9 bases between the germline ends. From germline, CDR1 is MNHEY and CDR2 SVGAGI. CDR3 loop: CASSIGQNQPQHF. For the CDR3, the DNA is TGTGCCAGCAGTATTGGACAGAATCAGCCCCAGCATTTT.

The rearrangement links TRBV5-4 to TRBJ2-7, with D perhaps matching TRBD2 (6 bases). Germline CDR1 is SGHNT and CDR2 is YYREEE (reference sequence). Trimming stripped 3 bases from V and 2 bases from J, with 12 bases between. The CDR3 sequence is 14 residues long. The CDR3 loop reads CASSSPGLTYEQYF. The CDR3 bases are TGTGCCAGCAGCTCCCCGGGACTGACCTACGAGCAGTACTTC.

V is TRBV5-1 and J is TRBJ2-3, with no clear D. V lost 0 bases and J lost 8, with 10 bases in between. CDR1 SGHRS and CDR2 YFSETQ come from the germline V gene. The CDR3 loop spans 13 amino acids. The chain's CDR3 is CASSLDPQGTQYF. CDR3 sequence (DNA): TGCGCCAGCAGCTTGGACCCCCAAGGTACGCAGTATTTT.

The CDR3 spells CASSGADSNQPQHF. CDR3 nucleotide sequence: TGTGCCAGCTCAGGCGCCGATAGCAATCAGCCCCAGCATTTT. This chain connects TRBV18 to TRBJ1-5, with D unclear. CDR3 length: 14 amino acids. CDR1 is KGHSH and CDR2 is LQKENI in the germline V gene. The V and J ends lost 5 bases and 0 bases respectively, with 8 bases between them.

The chain has TRBV5-1 and TRBJ2-7; D remains unclear. Germline V CDR1 and CDR2: SGHRS, YFSETQ. The CDR3 sequence is 14 residues long. V gave up 5 bases and J gave up 6 bases, with 18 bases separating them. This chain's CDR3 is CASSPGLGNFEQYF. As DNA, the CDR3 is TGCGCCAGCAGTCCCGGTTTAGGGAACTTCGAGCAGTACTTC.

This clone was found once. This chain connects TRBV14 to TRBJ2-3; D unresolved. V lost 4 bases and J lost 9, with 17 bases in between. The CDR3 consists of 14 residues. CDR1 SGHDN and CDR2 FVKESK come from the germline V gene. The CDR3 spells CASSPLSRRQTQYF. CDR3 bases: TGTGCCAGCAGCCCCTTATCCCGGCGCCAGACGCAGTATTTT.

The chain is built from TRBV10-1 and TRBJ1-4, with D tentatively TRBD1 (6 bases). The CDR3 has 14 amino acids. Looked up from germline, CDR1 is WNHNN and CDR2 is SYGVQD (reference sequence). V shed 0 bases and J shed 7 bases, with 9 bases lying between them. CDR3 loop: CASSESTRGEKLFF. The DNA of the CDR3 is TGCGCCAGCAGTGAGTCGACCAGGGGTGAAAAACTGTTTTTT.

The chain combines TRBV5-1 with TRBJ1-3; a possible D gene is TRBD1 (5 bases). This CDR3 has 16 amino acids. The germline V and J ends were trimmed by 2 bases and 0 bases, with 12 bases remaining between them. Germline loops: CDR1 SGHRS, CDR2 YFSETQ. CDR3 amino acids: CASSFYRQSSGNTIYF. The CDR3 coding sequence is TGCGCCAGCAGCTTCTACAGGCAGAGCTCTGGAAACACCATATATTTT.